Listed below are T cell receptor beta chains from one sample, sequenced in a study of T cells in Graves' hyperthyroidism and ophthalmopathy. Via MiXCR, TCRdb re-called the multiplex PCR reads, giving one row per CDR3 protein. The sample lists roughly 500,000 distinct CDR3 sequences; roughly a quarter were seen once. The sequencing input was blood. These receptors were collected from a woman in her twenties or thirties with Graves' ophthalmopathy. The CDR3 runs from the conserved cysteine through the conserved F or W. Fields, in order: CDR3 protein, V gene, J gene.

cdr3_aa: CASSSGHPEDGYTF
v_call: TRBV11-3
j_call: TRBJ1-2

cdr3_aa: CATMTDFSNTEAFF
v_call: TRBV5-5
j_call: TRBJ1-1

cdr3_aa: CASSYVWDKGYGQYF
v_call: TRBV6-5
j_call: TRBJ2-7

cdr3_aa: CALGQGSLNF
v_call: TRBV6-1
j_call: TRBJ1-2

cdr3_aa: CASRIPYGDQPQHF
v_call: TRBV2
j_call: TRBJ1-5

cdr3_aa: CASGLQGGNTESFF
v_call: TRBV11-1
j_call: TRBJ1-1

cdr3_aa: CASARGEYTGELFF
v_call: TRBV6-1
j_call: TRBJ2-2

cdr3_aa: CASSLAGQSTEAFF
v_call: TRBV11-1
j_call: TRBJ1-1

cdr3_aa: CAWSRSSNTEAFF
v_call: TRBV30
j_call: TRBJ1-1

cdr3_aa: CSARDPGTDYGYTF
v_call: TRBV20-1
j_call: TRBJ1-2

cdr3_aa: CASSQDPYSTGNTIYF
v_call: TRBV4-3
j_call: TRBJ1-3